One and the same sample provided the 17 T cell receptor beta chains below, sequenced in a study of T cell responses to AZD1222 COVID-19 vaccine. TCRdb keeps only in-frame clones here, not all; method: immunoSEQ multiplex PCR. The table shows 70,000 to 95,000 clones, with 70% to 90% occurring only once. Sequencing used peripheral blood, obtained on day 0 of MenACWY control vaccination. These receptors all come from an adult in good health.

V usage is TRBV11-2 and J usage is TRBJ2-1, with 8 bases fitting TRBD1. Per germline, CDR1 SGHAT and CDR2 FQNNGV. The V segment lost 5 bases and the J segment 5 bases; nucleotides outside the gene matches: 5. This CDR3 spans 14 amino acids. CDR3 protein: CASSGRGLNNEQFF. The DNA of the CDR3 is TGTGCCAGCAGCGGCAGGGGGCTCAACAATGAGCAGTTCTTC.

This chain connects TRBV28 to TRBJ2-5; TRBD1 matches 10 bases. Germline loops: CDR1 MDHEN, CDR2 SYDVKM. The CDR3 runs to 14 residues. V trimming: 8 bases; J trimming: 6 bases; junction bases outside the gene matches: 9. DNA for the CDR3: TGTGCCAGCGGGAAGACAGGGGGCGGAAAGACCCAGTACTTC. As protein: CASGKTGGGKTQYF.

The rearrangement joins TRBV6-5 to TRBJ1-4, with a weak D call TRBD1 (5 bases). Germline V gives CDR1 MNHEY, CDR2 SVGAGI. Trimming left V 1 base short and J 5 bases short, with 11 bases between. This CDR3 is built from 15 residues. Here the CDR3 DNA reads TGTGCCAGCAGTTACTTGGGGGTGAACAATGAAAAACTGTTTTTT. Its translation is CASSYLGVNNEKLFF.

The genes are TRBV2 and TRBJ1-4; 8 nucleotides match TRBD1. The germline V gene has CDR1 SNHLY and CDR2 FYNNEI. The CDR3 is 13 amino acids. With V trimmed by 8 bases and J by 5 bases, 4 bases remained unmatched. CDR3 sequence: CASAGGLNEKLFF. The CDR3 DNA is TGTGCCAGCGCAGGGGGCCTAAATGAAAAACTGTTTTTT.

CDR3 sequence: CASSGLFDTDTQYF. The CDR3 region has the DNA TGTGCCAGTTCTGGACTATTCGACACAGATACGCAGTATTTT. This chain links TRBV2 with TRBJ2-3, with D possibly being TRBD2 (6 bases). This CDR3 region has 14 residues. The V gene's germline CDR1 is SNHLY and CDR2 FYNNEI. Trimming left V 9 bases short and J 2 bases short, with 15 bases between.

This chain links TRBV28 with TRBJ2-5; D uncertain. CDR3 size: 12 residues. V lost 7 bases and J 5 bases, leaving 11 bases between the germline ends. The germline V gene encodes CDR1 MDHEN and CDR2 SYDVKM. CDR3 in amino acids: CASMTVLETQYF. The CDR3 DNA reads TGTGCCAGCATGACTGTCTTGGAGACCCAGTACTTC. Together with reference TRBV28 and TRBJ2-5, the CDR3 gives the full variable domain: DVKVTQSSRYLVKRTGEKVFLECVQDMDHENMFWYRQDPGLGLRLIYFSYDVKMKEKGDIPEGYSVSREKKERFSLILESASTNQTSMYLCASMTVLETQYFGPGTRLLVL.

This chain connects TRBV6-1 to TRBJ1-2, with D hard to call. The CDR3 sequence is 14 residues long. V lost 0 bases to trimming and J lost 4 bases, with 9 bases between them. CDR1 is MNHNS, CDR2 SASEGT, per germline. This CDR3 is CASSEAESGYGYTF. CDR3 nucleotide sequence: TGTGCCAGCAGTGAAGCGGAATCGGGCTATGGCTACACCTTC.

The chain carries TRBV3-1 (or the pseudogene TRBV3-2) and TRBJ1-6; no clear D. Germline-derived CDR1 and CDR2 are LGHDT and YNNKEL (reference sequence). Trimming shortened V by 1 base and J by 14 bases, and 21 bases separated the two germline ends. The CDR3 length is 16 residues. The CDR3 DNA sequence: TGTGCCAGCAGCCAAGGGACGTACCGTGACTCTGGCACCCTCCACTTT. Its protein is CASSQGTYRDSGTLHF.

This chain uses TRBV10-2 with TRBJ2-3; 7 bases align to TRBD2. This CDR3 comprises 14 residues. The V and J ends lost 7 bases and 4 bases, in that order; junction bases with no gene match: 8. CDR1 and CDR2 (germline): WSHSY, SAAADI. Written as DNA, the CDR3 is TGCGCCAGCACTCCCTCGGCGGGAGCAGATACGCAGTATTTT. Translating gives CASTPSAGADTQYF.

Here the CDR3 DNA reads TGTGCCACCAGTGAACGACAGGGGGCAAACGAGCAGTACTTC. Protein: CATSERQGANEQYF. The V and J genes are TRBV24-1 and TRBJ2-7; TRBD1 matches at 10 bases. Germline assignment: CDR1 KGHDR and CDR2 SFDVKD. This CDR3 has 14 residues. V trimming: 4 bases; J trimming: 5 bases; junction bases outside the gene matches: 4.

The CDR3 protein is CASSYHIGTGELFF. CDR3 nucleotide sequence: TGTGCCAGCAGTTACCACATAGGAACCGGGGAGCTGTTTTTT. This chain links TRBV28 with TRBJ2-2; the D is unclear. Germline CDR1 is MDHEN and CDR2 is SYDVKM. V was cut by 4 bases and J by 5 bases, with 11 bases left in between. The length of the CDR3 is 14 residues. The full variable domain, completed using reference TRBV28 and TRBJ2-2, is DVKVTQSSRYLVKRTGEKVFLECVQDMDHENMFWYRQDPGLGLRLIYFSYDVKMKEKGDIPEGYSVSREKKERFSLILESASTNQTSMYLCASSYHIGTGELFFGEGSRLTVL.

V usage is TRBV28 and J usage is TRBJ1-4; D ambiguous. Germline CDR1 MDHEN, CDR2 SYDVKM. The germline V and J ends were trimmed by 3 bases and 0 bases, with 8 bases remaining between them. The CDR3 is 15 residues long. This CDR3 is CASSFVTTTNEKLFF. The CDR3 nucleotides read TGTGCCAGCAGTTTTGTTACAACAACTAATGAAAAACTGTTTTTT.

The chain couples TRBV6-5 to TRBJ2-7; possibly TRBD2 for D (6 bases). The CDR3 contains 11 residues. CDR1 is MNHEY and CDR2 is SVGAGI in the germline V gene. V gave up 7 bases and J gave up 7 bases, with 11 bases separating them. The CDR3 protein is CASKVGGEQYF. The DNA for the CDR3 is TGTGCCAGCAAGGTCGGAGGGGAGCAGTACTTC.

This chain connects TRBV5-1 to TRBJ2-1; D remains unclear. The ends were cut back, 2 bases at V and 0 bases at J, with 9 bases in the middle. From germline, CDR1 is SGHRS and CDR2 YFSETQ. The CDR3 has 15 residues. The CDR3 loop is CASSLDSSSYNEQFF. CDR3 coding DNA: TGCGCCAGCAGCTTAGATTCCAGCTCCTACAATGAGCAGTTCTTC.

CDR3 nucleotides: TGCGCCAGCAGCCAAGATGGGGGCCGCAATCAGCCCCAGCATTTT. This sequence encodes CASSQDGGRNQPQHF. This chain uses TRBV4-3 with TRBJ1-5; a weak D match, TRBD1 (6 bases). The CDR3 has 15 amino acids. The V gene lost 0 bases and the J gene lost 2 bases, with 8 bases spanning the gap. Looked up from germline, CDR1 is LGHNA and CDR2 is YSLEER.

The chain links TRBV29-1 to TRBJ2-7, with TRBD1 as a possible D gene (5 bases). Germline assignment: CDR1 SQVTM and CDR2 ANQGSEA. V was clipped by 5 bases and J by 3 bases, with 14 bases between them. CDR3 length equals 13 residues. This chain's CDR3 is CSVKSRVNYEQYF. The CDR3 DNA sequence: TGCAGCGTTAAGTCCAGGGTAAACTACGAGCAGTACTTC.

V usage is TRBV4-3 and J usage is TRBJ2-7; D call uncertain. With 0 bases removed from V and 2 bases from J, the gap between germline ends came to 5 bases. The CDR3 is 13 amino acids. Germline CDR1 reads LGHNA; CDR2 reads YSLEER. CDR3 DNA: TGCGCCAGCAGCCAAGATGGGACCTACGAGCAGTACTTC. This codes for CASSQDGTYEQYF.